This T cell receptor (beta chain) derives from a study of T cell responses to AZD1222 COVID-19 vaccine. Broader study findings: Donors were chiefly white British, with a greater number of females, and clonal diversity was perhaps underestimated. Reportedly, nearly half the spike-specific TCRs target unmutated variant regions.

This clone appeared a single time. Its target is not known. TCRdb's copy holds only in-frame clones and misses some; the assay was immunoSEQ multiplex PCR. The data contain 95,000 to 150,000 clones, around 92% of them singletons. This CDR3 is built from 15 residues. V was trimmed by 2 bases and J by 0 bases, leaving 8 bases between them. Germline V CDR1 and CDR2: SGHTA, FQGNSA. The receptor's source is an adult in good health. This chain connects TRBV7-2 to TRBJ1-3; no reliable D call. This specimen was peripheral blood, taken on day 0 of AZD1222 vaccination. CDR3 sequence: CASSLTDLSGNTIYF. The CDR3 coding sequence is TGTGCCAGCAGCTTAACAGATCTCTCTGGAAACACCATATATTTT.